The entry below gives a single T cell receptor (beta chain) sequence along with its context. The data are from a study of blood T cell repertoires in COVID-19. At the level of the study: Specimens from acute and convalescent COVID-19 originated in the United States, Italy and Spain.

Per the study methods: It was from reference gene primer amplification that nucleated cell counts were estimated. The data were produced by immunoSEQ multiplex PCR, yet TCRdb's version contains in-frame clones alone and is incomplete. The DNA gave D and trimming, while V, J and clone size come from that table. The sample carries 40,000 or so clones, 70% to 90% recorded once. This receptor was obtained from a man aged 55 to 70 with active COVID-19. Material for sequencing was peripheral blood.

CDR3 sequence (DNA): TGTGCCAGCAGCCCCACCCTTAGCGGCCTATCCTACAATGAGCAGTTCTTC. Translated: CASSPTLSGLSYNEQFF. The J gene is TRBJ2-1, the V gene TRBV11-2; D might be TRBD2 (6 bases). CDR1 is SGHAT and CDR2 is FQNNGV in the germline V gene. V lost 5 bases and J 1 base, leaving 18 bases between the germline ends. The CDR3 is 17 residues long. The variable domain in full, completed from reference TRBV11-2 and TRBJ2-1, reads EAGVAQSPRYKIIEKRQSVAFWCNPISGHATLYWYQQILGQGPKLLIQFQNNGVVDDSQLPKDRFSAERLKGVDSTLKIQPAKLEDSAVYLCASSPTLSGLSYNEQFFGPGTRLTVL.